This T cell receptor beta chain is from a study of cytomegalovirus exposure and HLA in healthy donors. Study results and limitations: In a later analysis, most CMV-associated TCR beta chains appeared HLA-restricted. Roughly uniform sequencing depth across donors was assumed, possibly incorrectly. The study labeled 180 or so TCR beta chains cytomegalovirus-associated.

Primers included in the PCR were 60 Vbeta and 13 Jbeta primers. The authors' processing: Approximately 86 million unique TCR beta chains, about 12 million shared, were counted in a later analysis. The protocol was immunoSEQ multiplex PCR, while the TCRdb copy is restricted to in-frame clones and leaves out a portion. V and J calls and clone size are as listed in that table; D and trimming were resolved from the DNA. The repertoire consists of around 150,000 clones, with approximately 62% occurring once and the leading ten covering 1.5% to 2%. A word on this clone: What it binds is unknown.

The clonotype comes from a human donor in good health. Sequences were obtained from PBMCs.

In DNA, the CDR3 is TGTGCCAGCAGTCGACGCCGTTACAGGGGTGGGAGTTGGGAGACCCAGTACTTC. Protein product: CASSRRRYRGGSWETQYF. This sequence joins TRBV5-5 and TRBJ2-5, with 7 bases fitting TRBD1. The CDR3 contains 18 residues. Germline V gives CDR1 SGHKS, CDR2 YYEKEE (reference sequence). Unmatched junction bases numbered 21, after V lost 5 bases and J lost 5 bases.